This is a list of T cell receptor beta chains from one sample in a study of T-cell reconstitution after alpha-beta-depleted transplantation in children. TCRdb processed the PCR reads anew with MiXCR; each CDR3 protein has one entry. Counted here are almost 500,000 distinct CDR3 sequences, about 10% occurring once; the ten biggest clones make up 2%. Sequenced material: PBMCs, taken before TCRalphabeta/CD19-depleted stem cell transplant. These TCRs come from a child under 10 years old with inherited bone marrow failure, due to receive a stem cell transplant. CDR3s include the opening cysteine and the closing phenylalanine or tryptophan. D genes are given only for firm matches. The size of a clone is reported for some rows only, either as once, few or many, or as a class for expanded clones.

many - TRBJ2-1 TRBV12-3/TRBV12-4 CASSAGRRSYNEQFF TGTGCCAGCAGCGCAGGACGGAGGTCCTACAATGAGCAGTTCTTC
- TRBD1 TRBJ1-1 TRBV6-7 CASSYRNRDRAHMNTEAFF TGTGCCAGCAGTTACCGTAACCGGGACAGGGCCCATATGAACACTGAAGCTTTCTTT
many - TRBJ2-7 TRBV10-2 CAISDSFYEQYF TGCGCCATCTCCGACAGCTTCTACGAGCAGTACTTC
many TRBD1 TRBJ1-5 TRBV19 CASTGGLNQPQHF TGTGCCAGTACAGGGGGCTTAAATCAGCCCCAGCATTTT
few TRBD2 TRBJ2-1 TRBV5-1 CASSLGLAEWYEQFF TGCGCCAGCAGCTTGGGACTAGCGGAGTGGTATGAGCAGTTCTTC
many TRBD2 TRBJ2-1 TRBV6-2/TRBV6-3 CASSSTRETRDEQFF TGTGCCAGCAGTTCCACGCGGGAGACGCGAGATGAGCAGTTCTTC
many - TRBJ2-1 TRBV10-2 CASRSNNEQFF TGCGCCAGCAGGAGCAACAATGAGCAGTTCTTC
many TRBD1 TRBJ2-5 TRBV9 CASSGEGQAVETQYF TGTGCCAGCAGCGGAGAGGGACAGGCCGTGGAGACCCAGTACTTC
few - TRBJ2-2 TRBV27 CASSFSGELTGELFF TGTGCCAGCAGTTTTTCGGGAGAATTAACCGGGGAGCTGTTTTTT
many - TRBJ2-3 TRBV5-4 CASSLFVFTDTQYF TGTGCCAGCAGCTTGTTTGTATTCACAGATACGCAGTATTTT
many - TRBJ2-7 TRBV20-1 CSASRGYEQYF TGCAGTGCTAGTAGGGGTTACGAGCAGTACTTC
many TRBD2 TRBJ2-7 TRBV12-3/TRBV12-4 CASSNSGSRYEQYF TGTGCCAGCAGTAATAGCGGGAGTCGCTACGAGCAGTACTTC
- TRBD2 TRBJ2-7 TRBV29-1 CSVEDPSGSFYEQYF TGCAGCGTTGAAGATCCGAGCGGGAGCTTTTACGAGCAGTACTTC
many - TRBJ2-1 TRBV12-3/TRBV12-4 CASSFANEQFF TGTGCCAGCAGTTTCGCCAATGAGCAGTTCTTC
many TRBD2 TRBJ2-7 TRBV28 CASSSPGGTTVPYEQYF TGTGCCAGCAGTTCCCCGGGGGGGACGACAGTGCCCTACGAGCAGTACTTC
many TRBD2 TRBJ2-3 TRBV2 CATILAGITDTQYF TGTGCCACCATACTAGCGGGGATCACAGATACGCAGTATTTT
many - TRBJ2-3 TRBV29-1 CSVEDQGRDTDTQYF TGCAGCGTTGAAGATCAGGGACGCGACACAGATACGCAGTATTTT
many - TRBJ2-1 TRBV7-9 CASSGDIKGGEQFF TGTGCCAGCAGCGGGGACATAAAAGGGGGTGAGCAGTTCTTC
many TRBD1 TRBJ1-2 TRBV9 CASSVAAGGYGYTF TGTGCCAGCAGCGTAGCGGCAGGGGGGTATGGCTACACCTTC
- - TRBJ2-5 TRBV28 CASIRETNQETQYF TGTGCCAGCATCCGAGAGACTAACCAAGAGACCCAGTACTTC
many - TRBJ2-1 TRBV29-1 CSVEVLGAGYNEQFF TGCAGCGTTGAAGTTTTAGGGGCAGGGTACAATGAGCAGTTCTTC
many - TRBJ1-2 TRBV6-5 CASSSAGWYYGYTF TGTGCCAGCAGTTCGGCAGGGTGGTACTATGGCTACACCTTC
many - TRBJ1-1 TRBV4-3 CASSHPLSTGGHEAFF TGCGCCAGCAGCCACCCCCTTTCAACAGGAGGCCACGAAGCTTTCTTT
- - TRBJ2-7 TRBV7-2 CASSLESGIPYEQYF TGTGCCAGCAGCTTAGAATCAGGGATCCCCTACGAGCAGTACTTC
many TRBD1 TRBJ1-6 TRBV29-1 CSAAQGARSPLHF TGCAGCGCAGCGCAGGGGGCGCGATCACCCCTCCACTTT
many - TRBJ2-7 TRBV7-2 CASSATVFYEQYF TGTGCCAGCAGCGCCACAGTCTTCTACGAGCAGTACTTC
many - TRBJ2-1 TRBV11-3 CASSFRGVNEQFF TGTGCCAGCAGCTTTAGGGGCGTCAATGAGCAGTTCTTC
many TRBD2 TRBJ2-1 TRBV11-1 CASSLPGLASFLYNEQFF TGTGCCAGCAGCTTACCGGGACTAGCCTCCTTTTTGTACAATGAGCAGTTCTTC
- TRBD1 TRBJ1-4 TRBV28 CASSSIDRVNEKLFF TGTGCCAGCAGTTCCATAGACAGGGTTAATGAAAAACTGTTTTTT
many - TRBJ2-3 TRBV7-6 CASSFGYTQYF TGTGCCAGCAGCTTCGGGTATACGCAGTATTTT
many TRBD1 TRBJ1-3 TRBV3-1 CASSTRDSSGNTIYF TGTGCCAGCAGCACGCGGGACAGCTCTGGAAACACCATATATTTT
- TRBD2 TRBJ2-7 TRBV10-3 CAIRPGTSSYEQYF TGTGCCATCAGACCCGGGACTAGTAGCTACGAGCAGTACTTC
many TRBD2 TRBJ2-5 TRBV27 CASSLITSGRETQYF TGTGCCAGCAGTTTGATTACTAGCGGGAGAGAGACCCAGTACTTC
many TRBD1 TRBJ1-2 TRBV27 CASSFSTGEINYGYTF TGTGCCAGCAGTTTCTCGACAGGGGAAATTAACTATGGCTACACCTTC
few TRBD1 TRBJ1-2 TRBV12-3/TRBV12-4 CASRDRDSFNYGYTF TGTGCCAGCCGCGACCGGGACAGTTTTAACTATGGCTACACCTTC
many - TRBJ2-7 TRBV29-1 CSVRRGPSEGEQYF TGCAGCGTCCGTAGAGGGCCCTCCGAGGGGGAGCAGTACTTC
many - TRBJ2-7 TRBV4-3 CASSQDGEPSYEQYF TGCGCCAGCAGCCAAGACGGAGAACCCTCCTACGAGCAGTACTTC
many TRBD2 TRBJ2-7 TRBV28 CASEGLAYEQYF TGTGCCAGCGAAGGACTAGCCTACGAGCAGTACTTC
- - TRBJ1-5 TRBV5-3 CARSFLRGRQPQHF TGTGCCAGAAGCTTTCTACGAGGGCGACAGCCCCAGCATTTT
many - TRBJ2-1 TRBV7-2 CASSLVGVPEQFF TGTGCCAGCAGCTTAGTGGGGGTTCCTGAGCAGTTCTTC
few - TRBJ2-7 TRBV7-9 CASSLPFGEQYF TGTGCCAGCAGCTTACCATTTGGCGAGCAGTACTTC
- TRBD2 TRBJ2-1 TRBV6-2/TRBV6-3 CATYIGLAGDIRSSYNEQFF TGTGCCACCTATATCGGGCTAGCGGGAGATATACGAAGCTCCTACAATGAGCAGTTCTTC